This T cell receptor beta chain came from a study of blood T cell repertoires in COVID-19 (dated by TCRdb to about 2020). Background for the entire study: Samples from collaborators originated in the United States, Italy and Spain and spanned both the acute and convalescent phases of COVID-19. The material from the prospective study consisted of cDNA or gDNA derived from T cells, B-cell-depleted T cells, or PBMCs. Subjects who had been exposed to COVID-19, were actively infected with it, or had recovered from it provided the deeply sampled blood TCRbeta repertoires that made up the dataset. The repertoires were released in a freely available public database intended as a resource for research on the immune response to SARS-CoV-2. The samples were drawn from two sources: the first 160 participants of the ongoing ImmuneRACE study, and approximately 1,300 subjects contributed by 6 global collaborators. Sample metadata almost always included a de-identified subject ID, COVID-19 status, age in years and sex. Where available, HLA class I and class II types were taken from metadata supplied by the sample provider and were not determined by assay-based typing.

Study-level results and caveats: How much clinical and demographic metadata was included differed by source and by participant, and the metadata was provided uncurated.

Trimming costs V 7 bases and J 2 bases, and their ends lie 13 bases apart. From the cysteine up to the phenylalanine, the CDR3 has a length of 13 residues. The retained sequence is limited to the CDR3, 39 bases, with the frame set at the first base. Reading the germline V gene gives CDR1 SQVTM and CDR2 ANQGSEA. Regarding this clone: Its antigen is not yet known. No quality values exist for individual bases; no much larger clone is one base distant.

The immunoSEQ Assay, a bias-controlled multiplex PCR, was used to amplify TCRbeta CDR3 regions from genomic DNA. Per the original workflow: Within the assay, amplification of reference gene primers was used to estimate how many nucleated cells each sample contained. Sequence reads were collapsed and filtered to measure the absolute abundance of every unique TCRbeta CDR3 rearrangement. Productive Simpson clonality was computed per sample as the square root of Simpson's diversity index over productive rearrangements. TCRdb carries this immuneACCESS record with in-frame sequences only. Its versions omit some clonotypes, under half of them owing to an unresolved V gene in the studies checked, with the rest unexplained. That table furnishes V, J and clone size, whereas the DNA furnished D and trimming. This sample gives approximately 100,000 clones in total; 80% to 90% of them show up just once. The top ten hold more than 3.5% of the sample.

In Seattle, one collaborating source enrolled patients while the infection was active and tracked those patients longitudinally over the course of disease. Each collaborating institution followed its own protocols to collect whole blood in K2EDTA tubes. For TCRbeta analysis, collaborator samples were shipped as frozen whole blood, as isolated PBMCs, or as DNA extracted from either sample type. The clonotype was recovered from a human donor with COVID-19, enrolled during active disease. The donor label of this sample is uncertain. The specimen was peripheral blood. This chain is built from TRBV29-1 and TRBJ2-3; confidence is insufficient to name the D gene. The CDR3: CSAWAVPTDTQYF. The nucleotide sequence is TGCAGCGCCTGGGCAGTGCCCACAGATACGCAGTATTTT.